This T cell receptor beta chain is drawn from a study of blood T cell repertoires in COVID-19. Across the study: Sample material is recorded as cDNA or gDNA derived from T cells, B-cell-depleted T cells, or PBMCs.

In the original analysis: Amplified reference gene primers provided the basis for estimating nucleated cell counts. Some clones are missing from TCRdb's copy, which holds only in-frame ones; the method was immunoSEQ multiplex PCR. V, J and clone size are taken as reported in that table, and D and trimming were inferred from the DNA itself. In the table there are roughly 150,000 clones, approximately 80% of which are singletons. J was trimmed by 7 bases and V by 2 bases; bases with no gene match: 14. This CDR3 has 17 amino acids. Germline V CDR1 and CDR2: SGHVS, FQNEAQ. The TCR comes from a woman of 80 years or more with acute or convalescent COVID-19. This rearrangement joins TRBV7-8 to TRBJ2-5; 9 nucleotides line up with TRBD2. Input material: peripheral blood. The CDR3 sequence: CASSLSFLAGRRATQYF. In DNA form, the CDR3 reads TGTGCCAGCAGCTTAAGTTTCCTAGCGGGGCGCAGGGCGACCCAGTACTTC.